The clone carrying this TCR beta chain appeared a few times. The antigen remains undetermined. Findings and limits, study-wide: In terms of TCR gene usage, tumor memory CD4+ T cells clustered together with blood and lymph node memory CD4+ cells, as well as with lymph node naive CD4+ cells. Whole repertoires were not studied in the larger cohort, only one V-J beta rearrangement. Tumor Treg TCRs overlapped most with tumor naive CD4+ cells.

The sorted Tregs were CD4+CD25+CD127-/low cells. Germline assignment: CDR1 DFQATT and CDR2 SNEGSKA (reference sequence). V was clipped by 7 bases and J by 3 bases, with 14 bases between them. The CDR3 length is 13 residues. Full-length variable regions came from constant-region reverse primers plus semi-nested Nested Universal Primer A PCR. TCRdb recomputed calls from the 5' RACE reads with MiXCR, one row per CDR3 protein. The sample holds 35,000 to 45,000 distinct CDR3 sequences, 22% seen once. This TCR was recovered from a female donor with breast cancer. The material sequenced was Tregs sorted from a lymph node. V usage is TRBV20-1 and J usage is TRBJ2-3; possible D gene TRBD1, 6 bases. CDR3 nucleotide sequence: TGCAGTGGAAAAACACAGGGAACAGATACGCAGTATTTT. Translation gives CSGKTQGTDTQYF.